Reported below is one T cell receptor (beta chain). Antigen: not known. The V end was cut by 6 bases, the J end by 0 bases, with 14 bases between. The CDR3 is 15 amino acids. Germline values: CDR1 PRHDT, CDR2 FYEKMQ (reference sequence). The libraries were made with immunoSEQ v3.0 at survey level. The data were produced by immunoSEQ multiplex PCR, yet TCRdb's version contains in-frame clones alone and is incomplete. Among roughly 30,000 clones listed, around four fifths were seen once. This record belongs to a study of long-term antiretroviral therapy in people with HIV. Study-wide results and caveats: Diversity rose after ART but stayed below transplant donor controls. CDR3 length ranges were narrower in HIV repertoires than in controls.

Each HIV participant was treated in the United States. The gene calls are TRBV13 and TRBJ1-1; no clear D. The sample consisted of unsorted PBMCs, taken 2.7 to 2.9 years after starting antiretroviral therapy. The receptor was derived from a man aged 30 to 45 with HIV. Here the CDR3 reads CASRGGGSMNTEAFF. CDR3 in DNA: TGTGCCAGCAGGGGTGGTGGGAGCATGAACACTGAAGCTTTCTTT.